What follows are 30 T cell receptor beta chains derived from one specimen sequenced in a study of blood T cells in healthy people across ages. Combining a sample-barcoded 5' primer with a J-beta primer mix, a second PCR ran for roughly 7 to 12 cycles. A single record per CDR3 protein comes from TCRdb applying MiXCR to the 5' RACE reads. Among about 900,000 distinct CDR3 sequences, 55% to 65% were seen once, and the ten largest hold about 27%. Sequenced material: blood. The receptors originated from a man aged 30 to 45 in good health.

The rearrangement uses TRBV6-1 and TRBJ2-7; D perhaps matches TRBD1 (5 bases). V dropped 11 bases and J dropped 0 bases, with 14 bases sitting between them. This CDR3 has 13 residues. Germline loops: CDR1 MNHNS, CDR2 SASEGT. CDR3 coding DNA: TGTGCCGGTTTAGGAGACAGCTCCTACGAGCAGTACTTC. Encoded protein: CAGLGDSSYEQYF.

This clonotype came up a few times. This chain uses TRBV2 with TRBJ1-4, with D perhaps TRBD1 (6 bases). V was clipped by 1 base and J by 4 bases, with 13 bases between them. Germline V lookup: CDR1 SNHLY, CDR2 FYNNEI. The CDR3 has 16 amino acids. The chain's CDR3 is CASSEEGGINNEKLFF. The CDR3 coding sequence is TGTGCCAGCAGTGAAGAGGGGGGGATTAATAATGAAAAACTGTTTTTT. Supplemented by reference TRBV2 and TRBJ1-4, the full variable domain reads EPEVTQTPSHQVTQMGQEVILRCVPISNHLYFYWYRQILGQKVEFLVSFYNNEISEKSEIFDDQFSVERPDGSNFTLKIRSTKLEDSAMYFCASSEEGGINNEKLFFGSGTQLSVL.

The chain combines TRBV7-3 with TRBJ2-5; TRBD1 might be the D (7 bases). The last part of the DNA fits TRBJ2-7 better; the J call may be wrong. This CDR3 comprises 13 residues. The V gene's germline CDR1 is SGHTA and CDR2 FQGTGA. CDR3 amino acids: CASSAGQLGEQYF. CDR3 nucleotides: TGTGCCAGCAGCGCGGGACAGTTAGGCGAGCAGTACTTC.

V gene TRBV4-3 combines with J gene TRBJ2-3, with D maybe TRBD1 (5 bases). V was trimmed by 2 bases and J by 2 bases, leaving 14 bases between them. Germline-derived CDR1 and CDR2 are LGHNA and YSLEER. CDR3 length: 16 residues. CDR3 sequence reads: CASSQSQTELTDTQYF. The CDR3 bases are TGCGCCAGCAGCCAATCCCAGACAGAACTCACAGATACGCAGTATTTT.

The chain uses TRBV28 and TRBJ2-4; D may be TRBD1 (6 bases). V was shortened by 7 bases and J by 3 bases, with 16 bases between the two germline ends. The CDR3 has 15 amino acids. Germline values: CDR1 MDHEN, CDR2 SYDVKM. The CDR3 DNA reads as TGTGCCAGCATGGGGGCAGGGAGTGTCAAAAACATTCAGTACTTC. It encodes CASMGAGSVKNIQYF. The full variable domain, completed using reference TRBV28 and TRBJ2-4, is DVKVTQSSRYLVKRTGEKVFLECVQDMDHENMFWYRQDPGLGLRLIYFSYDVKMKEKGDIPEGYSVSREKKERFSLILESASTNQTSMYLCASMGAGSVKNIQYFGAGTRLSVL.

The chain has TRBV7-2 and TRBJ2-7; possible D gene TRBD1, 5 bases. The germline V gene has CDR1 SGHTA and CDR2 FQGNSA. With 5 bases removed from V and 2 bases from J, the gap between germline ends came to 13 bases. The CDR3 is 14 amino acids. The CDR3, as DNA: TGTGCCAGCAGCCCGACACTGGGGCCCTACGAGCAGTACTTC. Translating gives CASSPTLGPYEQYF.

The J gene is TRBJ2-1, the V gene TRBV4-3; 9 bases are a match to TRBD1. This CDR3 is built from 16 residues. CDR1 and CDR2 from the germline V gene are LGHNA and YSLEER. V shed 3 bases, J shed 7 bases, and the junction held 10 bases outside the gene matches. This CDR3 is CASSHPGTGTLNEQFF. Here the CDR3 DNA reads TGCGCCAGCAGCCATCCAGGGACAGGGACCTTGAATGAGCAGTTCTTC.

The V and J genes are TRBV10-3 and TRBJ1-1; D call uncertain. Germline V lookup: CDR1 ENHRY, CDR2 SYGVKD. The CDR3 sequence is 12 residues long. V lost 9 bases to trimming and J lost 0 bases, with 8 bases between them. This CDR3 reads CAIRLVNTEAFF. The CDR3 nucleotides are TGTGCCATAAGACTGGTGAACACTGAAGCTTTCTTT.

CDR3 DNA: TGTGCCAGCAGCGTAAGGCCAACTAGCGCCGGCACAGATACGCAGTATTTT. Protein product: CASSVRPTSAGTDTQYF. This chain joins TRBV9 and TRBJ2-3; 7 nucleotides agree with TRBD2. CDR1 SGDLS and CDR2 YYNGEE come from the germline V gene. The V segment lost 1 base and the J segment 1 base; nucleotides outside the gene matches: 9. This CDR3 spans 17 amino acids.

A few counts support this clonotype. The CDR3 region is CASSGSGTSGGADISQETQYF. In DNA, the CDR3 is TGTGCCAGCAGTGGATCCGGGACTAGCGGGGGAGCCGATATATCACAAGAGACCCAGTACTTC. The rearrangement joins TRBV25-1 to TRBJ2-5; the match to TRBD2 covers 14 bases. CDR3 length: 21 residues. CDR1 is MGHDK and CDR2 is SYGVNS in the germline V gene. The ends lost 4 bases at V and 2 bases at J; junction bases unmatched: 18.

The chain uses TRBV18 and TRBJ2-1, with D perhaps TRBD1 (6 bases). Trimming pared 2 bases from V and 5 bases from J, leaving 10 bases between. Germline V gene data show CDR1 as KGHSH and CDR2 as LQKENI. The CDR3 is 14 residues long. CDR3 sequence (DNA): TGTGCCAGCTCACCAGGGGGCCGGGACAATGAGCAGTTCTTC. This encodes CASSPGGRDNEQFF.

The chain uses TRBV6-5 and TRBJ2-5, with D perhaps matching TRBD1 (7 bases). The end of the DNA aligns better with TRBJ2-7, so the J call may be wrong. The length of the CDR3 is 14 residues. Germline V gene sequence: CDR1 MNHEY, CDR2 SVGAGI. The CDR3 loop is CASTPPGGSYEQYF. The CDR3, as DNA: TGTGCCAGCACCCCTCCAGGGGGGAGCTACGAGCAGTACTTC.

In this sample, this clonotype turned up a few times. The chain carries TRBV7-9 and TRBJ2-3, with 8 bases matching TRBD1. Germline V gene sequence: CDR1 SEHNR, CDR2 FQNEAQ (reference sequence). This CDR3 comprises 15 residues. With V trimmed by 3 bases and J by 4 bases, 6 bases remained unmatched. Here the CDR3 reads CASSLNRGIADTQYF. As DNA, the CDR3 is TGTGCCAGCAGCTTGAACAGGGGGATCGCAGATACGCAGTATTTT.

The V and J genes are TRBV6-5 and TRBJ2-1; no clear D. The CDR3 extends over 16 amino acids. Between the trimmed V and J ends, which lost 0 bases and 0 bases, there was a span of 9 bases. CDR1 and CDR2 from the germline V gene are MNHEY and SVGAGI. As DNA, the CDR3 is TGTGCCAGCAGTTACTCGATCCCAGGCTCCTACAATGAGCAGTTCTTC. It encodes CASSYSIPGSYNEQFF.

This chain connects TRBV11-1 to TRBJ2-5, with a tentative D call TRBD1 (7 bases). Trimming removed 2 bases from V and 4 bases from J, with 20 bases in between. Per the germline V gene, CDR1 is SGHAT and CDR2 is FQDESV (reference sequence). CDR3 length: 17 amino acids. The CDR3 coding sequence is TGTGCCAGCAGCTTAAGAGGGCCTAGACAGGGAGGAGAGACCCAGTACTTC. Translated, it gives CASSLRGPRQGGETQYF.

The rearrangement uses TRBV29-1 and TRBJ2-1; 10 bases are shared with TRBD2. This CDR3 has 14 amino acids. Trimming took 7 bases from V and 5 from J; bases not matched to a gene: 8. The germline CDR1 and CDR2 sequences are SQVTM and ANQGSEA. The CDR3 is CSADRTSGNNEQFF. The CDR3 coding sequence is TGCAGCGCCGATAGGACTAGCGGTAACAATGAGCAGTTCTTC.

The rearrangement links TRBV4-2 to TRBJ2-6; D not certain. The germline V and J ends were trimmed by 0 bases and 2 bases, with 5 bases remaining between them. This CDR3 region has 15 residues. Germline CDR1 LGHNA, CDR2 YNFKEQ. CDR3 nucleotide sequence: TGTGCCAGCAGCCAAGATTTGACTGGGGCCAACGTCCTGACTTTC. This encodes CASSQDLTGANVLTF.

The chain couples TRBV12-3 or TRBV12-4 to TRBJ1-1; no clear D gene. This CDR3 contains 12 residues. V lost 6 bases to trimming and J lost 4 bases, with 9 bases between them. The CDR3, as DNA: TGTGCCAGCAGCCGACCGGGCACTGAAGCTTTCTTT. Its protein product is CASSRPGTEAFF.

V is TRBV3-1 and J is TRBJ2-4; D not certain. The J call may be incorrect, as the DNA end agrees better with TRBJ2-7. CDR3 length: 15 residues. CDR1 is LGHDT and CDR2 is YNNKEL in the germline V gene (reference sequence). CDR3 nucleotide sequence: TGTGCCAGCAGCCTCCGGCCTGGGTGGGGCTACGAGCAGTACTTC. This codes for CASSLRPGWGYEQYF.

This clonotype was detected only a few times. The genes are TRBV29-1 and TRBJ2-7; the match to TRBD2 covers 8 bases. Losses at the gene ends were 1 base for V and 3 bases for J; bases not matched to a gene: 2. The CDR3 has 13 residues. Germline CDR1 is SQVTM and CDR2 is ANQGSEA. This CDR3 reads CSVEGSGGYEQYF. CDR3 nucleotides: TGCAGCGTTGAAGGAAGCGGGGGCTACGAGCAGTACTTC.

The chain couples TRBV20-1 to TRBJ1-6; D unresolved. Trimming pared 2 bases from V and 0 bases from J, leaving 11 bases between. Germline assignment: CDR1 DFQATT and CDR2 SNEGSKA (reference sequence). The CDR3 spans 16 residues. The CDR3 DNA reads TGCAGTGCTAGACCCCACACCTTCTCCTATAATTCACCCCTCCACTTT. Translating gives CSARPHTFSYNSPLHF.

The chain links TRBV6-1 to TRBJ2-5, with a weak D call TRBD2 (7 bases). Trimming removed 6 bases from V and 3 bases from J, with 26 bases in between. The germline V gene has CDR1 MNHNS and CDR2 SASEGT. The CDR3 consists of 18 residues. DNA for the CDR3: TGTGCCAGCAGCAGAGGGGCCTTAGGGGGGGTGAGAAAAGAGACCCAGTACTTC. This gives the protein CASSRGALGGVRKETQYF.

This clonotype showed up just a few times. The chain links TRBV5-1 to TRBJ2-3, with 8 bases fitting TRBD2. V lost 0 bases to trimming and J lost 2 bases; unmatched junction nucleotides: 5. CDR3 length: 16 residues. Germline V CDR1 and CDR2: SGHRS, YFSETQ. The CDR3 nucleotides read TGCGCCAGCAGCTTGGACGGCGGGGGGACCACAGATACGCAGTATTTT. As protein: CASSLDGGGTTDTQYF.

This clonotype has more than one count but fewer than ten. The chain joins TRBV6-2 or TRBV6-3 to TRBJ2-5, with a tentative D call TRBD2 (5 bases). The length of the CDR3 is 14 residues. Germline assignment: CDR1 MNHEY and CDR2 SVGEGT. V was pared by 6 bases and J by 4 bases, with 15 bases between. CDR3 in amino acids: CASRPGLTPETQYF. DNA for the CDR3: TGTGCCAGCAGGCCCGGACTCACACCAGAGACCCAGTACTTC.

The genes are TRBV28 and TRBJ2-5, with 8 positions matching TRBD2. Trimming at V came to 1 base and at J to 9 bases, leaving 7 bases not matched to a gene. Germline loops: CDR1 MDHEN, CDR2 SYDVKM. The CDR3 runs to 14 residues. The CDR3: CASSLSAGVMAQYF. In DNA form, the CDR3 reads TGTGCCAGCAGTTTATCAGCGGGGGTAATGGCCCAGTACTTC.

V and J are TRBV20-1 and TRBJ2-4; possible D gene TRBD1, 6 bases. The CDR3 is made up of 13 amino acids. V lost 3 bases and J 10 bases, leaving 16 bases between the germline ends. Germline-derived CDR1 and CDR2 are DFQATT and SNEGSKA (reference sequence). CDR3 DNA: TGCAGTGCTAGGGCGGATACAGGGACAATTCAGTACTTC. It translates to CSARADTGTIQYF.

This clonotype came up once. The V gene is TRBV5-5, the J gene TRBJ2-5; possibly TRBD1 for D (5 bases). The end of the DNA aligns better with TRBJ2-7, so the J call may be wrong. CDR1 is SGHKS, CDR2 YYEKEE, per germline (reference sequence). The CDR3 runs 15 residues. The CDR3 DNA sequence: TGTGCCAGCAGCTTGGGGGGCCCTACCCCCAACGAGCAGTACTTC. Translated, it gives CASSLGGPTPNEQYF.

The rearrangement joins TRBV6-6 to TRBJ1-5; 9 bases agree with TRBD1. This CDR3 spans 17 amino acids. V lost 6 bases, J lost 1 base, and 10 bases stayed unmatched. In germline, CDR1 is MNHNY, CDR2 SVGAGI (reference sequence). CDR3: CASSPVRTGVSNQPQHF. In DNA form, the CDR3 reads TGTGCCAGCAGCCCGGTCCGGACAGGGGTCAGCAATCAGCCCCAGCATTTT.

CDR3 sequence reads: CASSSETPFSGANVLTF. The CDR3 DNA follows: TGTGCCAGCAGTTCGGAGACTCCATTCTCTGGGGCCAACGTCCTGACTTTC. V is TRBV6-2 or TRBV6-3 and J is TRBJ2-6; D not resolved. CDR3 size: 17 residues. Trimming left V 4 bases short and J 0 bases short, with 13 bases between. The germline gives CDR1 MNHEY, CDR2 SVGEGT.

This rearrangement joins TRBV12-3 or TRBV12-4 to TRBJ2-3; D could derive from TRBD1 or TRBD2 (6 bases each). CDR3 length equals 15 residues. V shed 5 bases and J shed 5 bases, with 17 bases lying between them. CDR3: CASSPLEGVKDTQYF. The CDR3 region has the DNA TGTGCCAGCAGTCCCTTGGAGGGGGTAAAAGATACGCAGTATTTT.